A single sample is the source of the 21 T cell receptor beta chains below, sequenced in a study of cytotoxic CD8 clonotypes in ibrutinib-treated CLL. Sequenced by immunoSEQ multiplex PCR; TCRdb stores in-frame clones only, minus some. This table holds around 330,000 clones, roughly two thirds found once. The sample consisted of PBMCs, taken after 36 months of ibrutinib treatment. These receptors all come from a human donor with chronic lymphocytic leukemia.

V usage is TRBV6-6 and J usage is TRBJ2-3; D uncertain. Germline loops: CDR1 MNHNY, CDR2 SVGAGI (reference sequence). The CDR3 totals 14 residues. The V end lost 6 bases, the J end lost 2 bases, and 12 bases lay between the germline ends. The CDR3 loop reads CASSPGDHTDTQYF. CDR3 DNA sequence: TGTGCCAGCAGCCCAGGAGACCACACAGATACGCAGTATTTT.

This clone occurred a few times. The V call is TRBV6-1, the J call TRBJ1-2; D unresolved. The CDR3 has 12 residues. Between the trimmed V and J ends, which lost 4 bases and 7 bases, there was a span of 10 bases. Germline CDR1 reads MNHNS; CDR2 reads SASEGT. The CDR3 sequence: CASSVPGPGYTF. The DNA for the CDR3 is TGTGCCAGCAGTGTTCCCGGCCCTGGCTACACCTTC.

This chain links TRBV7-8 with TRBJ1-1; weak D call: TRBD1 (5 bases). V lost 5 bases and J 10 bases, leaving 23 bases between the germline ends. The CDR3 totals 15 residues. The germline CDR1 and CDR2 sequences are SGHVS and FQNEAQ. The DNA for the CDR3 is TGTGCCAGCAGCCAATATCCCAGGGATTCAAAAATAGCTTTCTTT. Its translation is CASSQYPRDSKIAFF.

The rearrangement links TRBV7-2 to TRBJ1-1, with D possibly TRBD1 on 6 matching bases. Germline assignment: CDR1 SGHTA and CDR2 FQGNSA. CDR3 length equals 14 residues. V lost 1 base, J lost 4 bases, and 10 bases lay in between. The CDR3 reads CASSLDRDGTEAFF. For the CDR3, the DNA is TGTGCCAGCAGCTTAGACAGGGACGGCACTGAAGCTTTCTTT.

This rearrangement joins TRBV9 to TRBJ1-2; weak D call: TRBD1 (6 bases). Germline CDR1 SGDLS, CDR2 YYNGEE. V lost 4 bases to trimming and J lost 8 bases, with 18 bases between them. The CDR3 has 14 residues. The CDR3 here is CASSNTRTVPGYTF. As DNA, the CDR3 is TGTGCCAGCAGCAACACACGGACAGTTCCCGGCTACACCTTC.

V usage is TRBV4-1 and J usage is TRBJ1-6; D ambiguous. Germline loops: CDR1 MGHRA, CDR2 YSYEKL. The CDR3 extends over 14 amino acids. V was shortened by 1 base and J by 7 bases, with 8 bases between the two germline ends. The CDR3 reads CASSQVRRNSPLHF. The CDR3 nucleotides are TGCGCCAGCAGCCAAGTGCGGCGGAATTCACCCCTCCACTTT.

The chain links TRBV7-2 to TRBJ1-2, with 11 bases that match TRBD1. This CDR3 has 14 amino acids. V gave up 5 bases and J gave up 5 bases; unmatched junction bases: 4. The germline V gene has CDR1 SGHTA and CDR2 FQGNSA. The CDR3 loop reads CASSRTGGWYGYTF. For the CDR3, the DNA is TGTGCCAGCAGCCGGACAGGGGGCTGGTATGGCTACACCTTC.

DNA for the CDR3: TGCGCCAGCTCGGCGGGTGGCGGATACGAGCAGTACTTC. The encoded protein is CASSAGGGYEQYF. The chain joins TRBV10-2 to TRBJ2-7; tentatively, D is TRBD2 (5 bases). There are 13 residues in the CDR3. Germline CDR1 is WSHSY and CDR2 is SAAADI. The ends were cut back, 8 bases at V and 4 bases at J, with 15 bases in the middle.

This chain joins TRBV13 and TRBJ1-6; D not certain. The CDR3 runs to 14 residues. V was pared by 0 bases and J by 8 bases, with 8 bases between. CDR1 is PRHDT, CDR2 FYEKMQ, per germline (reference sequence). The CDR3 nucleotides read TGTGCCAGCAGCTTAGGGGATGCGGATTCACCCCTCCACTTT. Translating it yields CASSLGDADSPLHF. The entire variable domain, with the rest obtained from reference TRBV13 and TRBJ1-6, is as follows: AAGVIQSPRHLIKEKRETATLKCYPIPRHDTVYWYQQGPGQDPQFLISFYEKMQSDKGSIPDRFSAQQFSDYHSELNMSSLELGDSALYFCASSLGDADSPLHFGNGTRLTVT.

The chain couples TRBV6-1 to TRBJ1-2, with D perhaps matching TRBD1 (5 bases). The germline V and J ends were trimmed by 6 bases and 4 bases, with 18 bases remaining between them. CDR3 length: 15 residues. Germline assignment: CDR1 MNHNS and CDR2 SASEGT. The CDR3 sequence is CASSGRDGVVYGYTF. In DNA form, the CDR3 reads TGTGCCAGCAGCGGACGGGACGGAGTTGTCTATGGCTACACCTTC.

This clone was seen a few times. V is TRBV5-1 and J is TRBJ1-4; TRBD1 matches at 9 bases. Trimming cost V 2 bases and J 11 bases; bases outside gene matches: 13. The CDR3 runs 16 residues. CDR1 SGHRS and CDR2 YFSETQ come from the germline V gene. The DNA of the CDR3 is TGCGCCAGCAGCTTAGTTGGGACAGGGATTTCCGAGAAACTGTTTTTT. It encodes CASSLVGTGISEKLFF.

This clone was observed a single time. The chain employs TRBV4-1 and TRBJ2-3; D ambiguous. This CDR3 region has 15 residues. V lost 5 bases to trimming and J lost 2 bases, with 14 bases between them. Germline V CDR1 and CDR2: MGHRA, YSYEKL. The CDR3, as DNA: TGCGCCAGCAGCGTGCCTAGGGCCCACACAGATACGCAGTATTTT. Its protein product is CASSVPRAHTDTQYF.

The chain uses TRBV6-1 and TRBJ2-3; the D gene is possibly TRBD2 (6 bases). CDR1 MNHNS and CDR2 SASEGT come from the germline V gene. The ends were cut back, 6 bases at V and 2 bases at J, with 15 bases in the middle. The CDR3 is 15 amino acids. The CDR3 DNA sequence: TGTGCCAGCAGGGAGCTAGCGACGCTCACAGATACGCAGTATTTT. It encodes CASRELATLTDTQYF.

The rearrangement joins TRBV5-1 to TRBJ1-1; maybe TRBD1 (6 bases). The CDR3 totals 17 residues. Trimming pared 0 bases from V and 1 base from J, leaving 16 bases between. The germline CDR1 and CDR2 sequences are SGHRS and YFSETQ. In nucleotides, the CDR3 is TGCGCCAGCAGCTTGGCCTATGCGGCGGGGGCGAACACTGAAGCTTTCTTT. Translation gives CASSLAYAAGANTEAFF.

The chain uses TRBV5-4 and TRBJ2-5; D uncertain. From germline, CDR1 is SGHNT and CDR2 YYREEE (reference sequence). The germline V and J ends were trimmed by 4 bases and 5 bases, with 12 bases remaining between them. CDR3 length: 13 amino acids. CDR3 DNA sequence: TGTGCCAGCAGCCTTCCCTCGGGTGAGACCCAGTACTTC. Amino acids: CASSLPSGETQYF.

The V gene is TRBV29-1, the J gene TRBJ2-1; TRBD2 aligns across 12 bases. The J segment lost 5 bases and the V segment lost 8 bases, leaving 7 bases of the junction unmatched. Germline V lookup: CDR1 SQVTM, CDR2 ANQGSEA. The CDR3 spans 14 residues. CDR3 region: CSSPGTSGHNEQFF. CDR3 in DNA: TGCAGCAGCCCCGGGACTAGCGGGCACAATGAGCAGTTCTTC.

Regarding this clone: Within the sample, other DNA sequences also encode this same CDR3. The J gene is TRBJ2-7, the V gene TRBV20-1; D ambiguous. CDR1 is DFQATT and CDR2 is SNEGSKA in the germline V gene (reference sequence). The CDR3 contains 10 residues. V was cut by 0 bases and J by 4 bases, with 1 base left in between. This CDR3 reads CSARDYEQYF. CDR3 coding DNA: TGCAGTGCTAGAGATTACGAGCAGTACTTC.

This clone was seen a few times. The chain couples TRBV6-6 to TRBJ1-2; TRBD1 might be the D (5 bases). V was clipped by 5 bases and J by 4 bases, with 11 bases between them. CDR1 is MNHNY, CDR2 SVGAGI, per germline (reference sequence). The CDR3 extends over 13 amino acids. The CDR3 protein is CASSRRDGYGYTF. The CDR3 DNA follows: TGTGCCAGCAGTCGCCGGGACGGCTATGGCTACACCTTC.

The gene calls are TRBV18 and TRBJ2-7; 7 nucleotides match TRBD1. The CDR3 totals 14 residues. The trim removed 5 bases at V and 3 bases at J, leaving 7 bases unmatched. CDR1 and CDR2 from the germline V gene are KGHSH and LQKENI. CDR3 residues: CASSSGTVIYEQYF. CDR3 nucleotides: TGTGCCAGCTCATCCGGGACAGTCATCTACGAGCAGTACTTC.

The chain joins TRBV29-1 to TRBJ1-1; D not resolved. The ends were cut back, 4 bases at V and 4 bases at J, with 13 bases in the middle. Per the germline V gene, CDR1 is SQVTM and CDR2 is ANQGSEA. The CDR3 is 13 residues long. As DNA, the CDR3 is TGCAGCGTTGCGCCGGGTAGGACCACTGAAGCTTTCTTT. Encoded protein: CSVAPGRTTEAFF.

In nucleotides, the CDR3 is TGCGCCAGCAGCTTGGCCTTGACAGTTAACTCTGGGGCCAACGTCCTGACTTTC. Translated: CASSLALTVNSGANVLTF. This chain uses TRBV5-1 with TRBJ2-6, with D possibly being TRBD1 (5 bases). Deletions cut 0 bases from V and 0 bases from J, with 13 bases between. Per germline, CDR1 SGHRS and CDR2 YFSETQ. CDR3 length: 18 amino acids.